The source of this T cell receptor (beta chain) is a study of neurological immune-mediated disorders. Regarding the study as a whole: Grouping of repertoires by phylogeny put those of 18 of 34 multiple sclerosis patients into a single related-CDR3 cluster, a possible signature.

V lost 6 bases, J lost 3 bases, and 7 bases stayed unmatched. CDR3 length: 15 amino acids. The V gene's germline CDR1 is SGHRS and CDR2 YFSETQ. In its sample, this clonotype was seen many times. Its antigen remains unidentified. One entry per CDR3 protein results from TCRdb running MiXCR on the 5' RACE reads. The sample contains approximately 82,000 distinct CDR3 sequences, 2.6% of which appear only once. A total of 2 million PBMCs stored at -80 degrees C provided the unsorted libraries. The sequence was collected from a young woman with multiple sclerosis. Sequenced material: PBMCs. The gene calls are TRBV5-1 and TRBJ2-2; 8 bases are shared with TRBD2. CDR3 amino acids: CASKREGQDTGELFF. The CDR3, as DNA: TGCGCCAGCAAACGGGAGGGCCAAGACACCGGGGAGCTGTTTTTT.